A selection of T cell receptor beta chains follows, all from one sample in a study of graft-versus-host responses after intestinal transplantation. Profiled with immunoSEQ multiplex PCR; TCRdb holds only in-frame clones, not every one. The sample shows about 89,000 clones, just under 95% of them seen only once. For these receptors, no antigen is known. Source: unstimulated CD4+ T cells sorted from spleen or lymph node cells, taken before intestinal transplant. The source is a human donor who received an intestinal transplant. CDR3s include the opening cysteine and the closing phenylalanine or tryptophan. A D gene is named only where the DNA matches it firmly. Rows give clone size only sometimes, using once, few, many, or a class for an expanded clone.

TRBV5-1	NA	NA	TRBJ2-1	TGCGCCAGCAGCTTGGAAGCGGCCTACAATGAGCAGTTCTTC	CASSLEAAYNEQFF
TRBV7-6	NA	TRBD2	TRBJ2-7	TGTGCCAGCAGCTTATCGCCGACTAGCTTCTACGAGCAGTACTTC	CASSLSPTSFYEQYF
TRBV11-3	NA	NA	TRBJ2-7	TGTGCCAGCAGCTTAGGACCGCCATACGAGCAGTACTTC	CASSLGPPYEQYF
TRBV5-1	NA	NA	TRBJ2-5	TGCGCCAGCAGCTTGGCCGGGCAGGGGGAGACCCAGTACTTC	CASSLAGQGETQYF
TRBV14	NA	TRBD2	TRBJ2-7	TGTGCCAGCAGTTATCGACTAGCGGGAGGGCCCAACGAGCAGTACTTC	CASSYRLAGGPNEQYF
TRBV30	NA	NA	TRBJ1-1	TGTGCCTGGAGTCATCTTGACGATGAAGCTTTCTTT	CAWSHLDDEAFF
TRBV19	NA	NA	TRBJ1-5	TGTGCCAGTAGTATCTCGGGTAGAGACAATCAGCCCCAGCATTTT	CASSISGRDNQPQHF
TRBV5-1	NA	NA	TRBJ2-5	TGCGCCAGCAGCGAGCCTACAAGCATGTCGGAGGCGCAATTTCAAGAGACCCAGTACTTC	CASSEPTSMSEAQFQETQYF
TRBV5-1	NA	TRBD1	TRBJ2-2	TGCGCCAGCACAAGACAGGGGCCGAACACCGGGGAGCTGTTTTTT	CASTRQGPNTGELFF
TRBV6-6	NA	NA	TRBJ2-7	TGTGCCAGCAGTCCCCCAGCGCGGGCCCGCTCCTACGAGCAGTACTTC	CASSPPARARSYEQYF
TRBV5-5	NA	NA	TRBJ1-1	TGTGCCAGCAGCTTTATAGTGGGGGGGCAGGGACGAGGTGAAGCTTTCTTT	CASSFIVGGQGRGEAFF
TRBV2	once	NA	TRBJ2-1	TGTGCCAGCATATACAGGGTCTTGAGCTCCTACAATGAGCAGTTCTTC	CASIYRVLSSYNEQFF
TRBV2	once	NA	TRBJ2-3	TGTGCCAGCAGTGAAGCGGGAGCCCCCACAGATACGCAGTATTTT	CASSEAGAPTDTQYF
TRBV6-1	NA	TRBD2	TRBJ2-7	TGTGCCAGCAGTGAAGCCCGTAGCGGGAGTGGATACGAGCAGTACTTC	CASSEARSGSGYEQYF
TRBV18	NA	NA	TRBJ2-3	TGTGCCAGCTCATCACTAGCAGGAAGCACAGATACGCAGTATTTT	CASSSLAGSTDTQYF
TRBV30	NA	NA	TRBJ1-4	TGTGCCTGGAGTGTATATGCAACTAATGAAAAACTGTTTTTT	CAWSVYATNEKLFF
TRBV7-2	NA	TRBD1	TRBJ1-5	TGTGCCAGCAGTTTCCGACAGGGGGATCAGCCCCAGCATTTT	CASSFRQGDQPQHF
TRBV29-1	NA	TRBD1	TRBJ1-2	TGCAGCGTTCGGGCAGGGGGCACGGATGGCTACACCTTC	CSVRAGGTDGYTF
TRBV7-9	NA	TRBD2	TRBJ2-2	TGTGCCAGCAGCAGAAGCGGGATAAACACCGGGGAGCTGTTTTTT	CASSRSGINTGELFF
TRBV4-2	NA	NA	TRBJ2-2	TGTGCCAGCAGTGAAGGACTATCCACCGGGGAGCTGTTTTTT	CASSEGLSTGELFF
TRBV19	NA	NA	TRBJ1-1	TGTGCCAGTAGCCCAGAGGGGATTACTGAAGCTTTCTTT	CASSPEGITEAFF
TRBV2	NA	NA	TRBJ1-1	TGTGCCAGCAGTGATATTGCAGGGTGGGGCACTGAAGCTTTCTTT	CASSDIAGWGTEAFF
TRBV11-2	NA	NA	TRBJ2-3	TGTGCCAGCAGCTTTGGCGGCACCAGCACAGATACGCAGTATTTT	CASSFGGTSTDTQYF
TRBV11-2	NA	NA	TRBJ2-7	TGTGCCAGCAGCTTAGCTGGGACCTACGAGCAGTACTTC	CASSLAGTYEQYF
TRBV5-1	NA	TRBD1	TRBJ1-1	TGCGCCAGCATCAGGGACAGTCAGAACACTGAAGCTTTCTTT	CASIRDSQNTEAFF
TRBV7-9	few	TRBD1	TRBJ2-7	TGTGCCAGCAGCTCCCCGGGACAGGGATCCTACGAGCAGTACTTC	CASSSPGQGSYEQYF
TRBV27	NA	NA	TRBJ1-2	TGTGCCAGCAGCCCCCGGCGGGGGGGCCGGGGCTACACCTTC	CASSPRRGGRGYTF
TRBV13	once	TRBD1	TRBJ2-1	TGTGCCAGCAGCAAACCTCAGGGGGCCTACAATGAGCAGTTCTTC	CASSKPQGAYNEQFF
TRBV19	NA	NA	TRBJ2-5	TGTGCCAGTAGTATAGGGGGTTGGGAGACCCAGTACTTC	CASSIGGWETQYF
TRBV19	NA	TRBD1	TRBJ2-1	TGTGCCAGTAGTGGTGAGGGACAGAAAGGCCCTTACAATGAGCAGTTCTTC	CASSGEGQKGPYNEQFF
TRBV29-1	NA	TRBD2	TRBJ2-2	TGCAGCGTTGAATTGGGACTAGCTATCGGGGAGCTGTTTTTT	CSVELGLAIGELFF
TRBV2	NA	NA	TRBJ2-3	TGTGCCAGCAGTGAATCTTGGCGGGGTACGCAGTATTTT	CASSESWRGTQYF
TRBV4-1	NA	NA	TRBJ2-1	TGCGCCAGCAGCCAAACCTCGATTGGGCAGTACAATGAGCAGTTCTTC	CASSQTSIGQYNEQFF
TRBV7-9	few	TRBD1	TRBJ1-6	TGTGCCAGCAGCCTGACAGGGAAGGGCTCACCCCTCCACTTT	CASSLTGKGSPLHF
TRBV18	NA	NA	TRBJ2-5	TGTGCCAGCTCACGTCAAAGGGCGGGGCGAACCTACCAAGAGACCCAGTACTTC	CASSRQRAGRTYQETQYF
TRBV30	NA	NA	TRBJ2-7	TGTGCCTGGAGATCGGCAGGATACTACGAGCAGTACTTC	CAWRSAGYYEQYF
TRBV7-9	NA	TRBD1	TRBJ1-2	TGTGCCAGCACCAGGACGGGACAGACCTATGGCTACACCTTC	CASTRTGQTYGYTF
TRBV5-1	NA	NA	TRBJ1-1	TGCGCCAGCAGCTTGGCCTTCATGGGGGACACTGAAGCTTTCTTT	CASSLAFMGDTEAFF
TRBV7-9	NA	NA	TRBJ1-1	TGTGCCATAGGCAGTCGAGGCACTGAAGCTTTCTTT	CAIGSRGTEAFF
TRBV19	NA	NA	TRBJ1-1	TGTGCCAGTAGTACAAAGATGAACACTGAAGCTTTCTTT	CASSTKMNTEAFF
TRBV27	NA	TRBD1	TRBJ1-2	TGTGCCAGCAGACCTAAAAATAGGGGGCGCGGATACTATGGCTACACCTTC	CASRPKNRGRGYYGYTF
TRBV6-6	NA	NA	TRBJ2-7	TGTGCCAGCAGTTACGAAACAGTAACCTACGAGCAGTACTTC	CASSYETVTYEQYF
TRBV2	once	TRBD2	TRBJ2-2	TGTGCCAGCAGTGGTAGCGGGACGAACACCGGGGAGCTGTTTTTT	CASSGSGTNTGELFF
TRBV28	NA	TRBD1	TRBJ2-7	TGTGCCAGCAGGGTACAGGGGGGCACCTACGAGCAGTACTTC	CASRVQGGTYEQYF
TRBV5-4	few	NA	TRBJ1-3	TGTGCCAGCAGCCTACCCCCCCCTTCTGACACCATATATTTT	CASSLPPPSDTIYF
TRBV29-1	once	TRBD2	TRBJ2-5	TGCAGCGTTCCGCCGCCGGGAGGCCTTGGAGAGACCCAGTACTTC	CSVPPPGGLGETQYF
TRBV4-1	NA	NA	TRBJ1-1	TGCGCCAGCAGCCTAGGACAACTAAACACTGAAGCTTTCTTT	CASSLGQLNTEAFF
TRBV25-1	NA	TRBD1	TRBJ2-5	TGTGCCAGCAGTGGGGACAGTAAAGAGACCCAGTACTTC	CASSGDSKETQYF
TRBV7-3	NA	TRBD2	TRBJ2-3	TGTGCCAGCACCCAAGGACTAGCGGGAGCAGATACGCAGTATTTT	CASTQGLAGADTQYF
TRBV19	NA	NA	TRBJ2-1	TGTGCCAGTAGTATATCAGGGAAGGGACCCTACAATGAGCAGTTCTTC	CASSISGKGPYNEQFF
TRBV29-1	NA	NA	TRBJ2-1	TGCAGCGATCGTTCCGGGGCGACCGGAACAAAGGCGCAGTTCTTC	CSDRSGATGTKAQFF
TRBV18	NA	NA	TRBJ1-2	TGTGCCAGCTCACCAGGGAGAACAGGCGCTAACTATGGCTACACCTTC	CASSPGRTGANYGYTF
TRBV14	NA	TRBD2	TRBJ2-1	TGTGCCAGCAGCCTGAGCCTGGGGGGGACTGAGCAGTTCTTC	CASSLSLGGTEQFF
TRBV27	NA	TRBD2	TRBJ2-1	TGTGCCAGTCAACTAGCGGGAGGGCCCTATGAGCAGTTCTTC	CASQLAGGPYEQFF